The 5 T cell receptor beta chains reported below all come from one sample, sequenced in a study of T cell clonality in common variable immunodeficiency. General study results and limits: In common variable immunodeficiency, TCR beta chains reportedly carried fewer deletions and N-nucleotide insertions.

Their antigen targets remain unknown. The data were produced by immunoSEQ multiplex PCR, yet TCRdb's version contains in-frame clones alone and is incomplete. The repertoire consists of more than 25,000 clones, none detected only once. Input material: peripheral blood mononuclear cells. These TCRs come from a human donor with common variable immunodeficiency.

This clone occurred many times. The read falls 3 residues short of the CDR3 end, and the missing part is taken from the germline J gene. V usage is TRBV29-1 and J usage is TRBJ1-4; D may be TRBD1 (6 bases). V lost 6 bases and J lost 3, with 17 bases in between. CDR1 SQVTM and CDR2 ANQGSEA come from the germline V gene. The CDR3 spans 15 residues. CDR3 protein: CSVAQGQGSNEKLFF. The sequenced part of the CDR3 DNA is TGCAGCGTGGCCCAAGGGCAGGGGTCTAATGAAAAA.

To note about this clone: The CDR3 extends 3 residues past the end of the read, so its final part is completed from the germline J gene. Other DNA variants within this sample encode the same CDR3. The J gene is TRBJ2-7, the V gene TRBV6-1, with TRBD1 matching over 12 bases. This CDR3 spans 15 amino acids. Germline lookup yields CDR1 MNHNS and CDR2 SASEGT. After removal of 4 bases from V and 6 bases from J, the junction contained 7 bases not matched to a gene. CDR3 in amino acids: CASSVTGQGAFEQYF. The CDR3 bases that were read are TGTGCCAGCAGTGTAACGGGACAGGGGGCGTTCGAG.

For this clone: The read is 3 residues too short to cover the CDR3 end, so that end is filled in from the germline J gene. This chain links TRBV11-3 with TRBJ2-7, with TRBD2 as a possible D gene (5 bases). Germline V gives CDR1 SGHNT, CDR2 YENEEA. There are 13 residues in the CDR3. Trimming stripped 5 bases from V and 6 bases from J, with 14 bases between. The CDR3 protein is CASSLGRGTEQYF. Partial CDR3 DNA: TGTGCCAGCAGCCTAGGCCGGGGAACCGAG.

This clone was seen more than once but under ten times. The read ends 3 residues shy of where the CDR3 ends; the end is completed using the germline J gene. The rearrangement joins TRBV6-2 or TRBV6-3 to TRBJ2-7; 8 bases align to TRBD2. CDR3 size: 15 residues. V dropped 0 bases and J dropped 1; count of bases not matched to a gene: 2. Germline V CDR1 and CDR2: MNHEY, SVGEGT. The CDR3 protein is CASSYSGTSSYEQYF. CDR3 DNA, as far as it was read: TGTGCCAGCAGTTACTCGGGGACTAGTTCCTACGAG.

This clone showed up just a few times. The read falls 3 residues short of the CDR3 end, and the missing part is taken from the germline J gene. The chain is built from TRBV18 and TRBJ2-6; TRBD1 is a possible D gene (6 bases). V was trimmed by 5 bases and J by 2 bases, leaving 16 bases between them. This CDR3 contains 17 residues. The V gene's germline CDR1 is KGHSH and CDR2 LQKENI. The CDR3 sequence: CASSSLTGLAGANVLTF. The CDR3 DNA, read in part, is TGTGCCAGCTCATCACTGACAGGTTTGGCTGGGGCCAACGTC.